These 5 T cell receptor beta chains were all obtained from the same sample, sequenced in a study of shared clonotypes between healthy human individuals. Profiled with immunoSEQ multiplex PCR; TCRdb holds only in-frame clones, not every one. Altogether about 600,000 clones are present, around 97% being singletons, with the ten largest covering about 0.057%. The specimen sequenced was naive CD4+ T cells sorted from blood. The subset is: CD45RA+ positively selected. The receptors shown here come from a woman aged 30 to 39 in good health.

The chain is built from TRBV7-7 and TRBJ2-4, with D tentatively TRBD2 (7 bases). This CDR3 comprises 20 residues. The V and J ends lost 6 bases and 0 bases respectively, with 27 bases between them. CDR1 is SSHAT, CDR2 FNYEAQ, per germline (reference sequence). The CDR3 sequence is CASSSGGAYVATLAKNIQYF. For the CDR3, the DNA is TGTGCCAGCAGTTCGGGGGGCGCCTATGTTGCAACTTTAGCCAAAAACATTCAGTACTTC.

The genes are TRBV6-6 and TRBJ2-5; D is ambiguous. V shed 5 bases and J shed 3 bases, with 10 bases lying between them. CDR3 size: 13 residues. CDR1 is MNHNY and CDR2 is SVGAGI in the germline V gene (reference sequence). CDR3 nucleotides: TGTGCCAGCAGTAGGGCAACCAAAGAGACCCAGTACTTC. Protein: CASSRATKETQYF.

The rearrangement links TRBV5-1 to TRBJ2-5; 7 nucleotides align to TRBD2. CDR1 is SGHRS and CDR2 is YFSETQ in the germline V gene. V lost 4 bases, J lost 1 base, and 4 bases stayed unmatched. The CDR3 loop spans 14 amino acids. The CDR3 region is CASSLGTTQETQYF. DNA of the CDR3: TGCGCCAGCAGCCTAGGGACTACCCAAGAGACCCAGTACTTC.

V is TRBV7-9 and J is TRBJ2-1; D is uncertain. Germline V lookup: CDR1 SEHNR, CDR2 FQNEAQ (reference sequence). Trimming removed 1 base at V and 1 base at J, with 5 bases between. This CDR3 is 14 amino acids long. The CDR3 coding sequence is TGTGCCAGCAGCTTAGAGGGATCCTACAATGAGCAGTTCTTC. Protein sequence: CASSLEGSYNEQFF.

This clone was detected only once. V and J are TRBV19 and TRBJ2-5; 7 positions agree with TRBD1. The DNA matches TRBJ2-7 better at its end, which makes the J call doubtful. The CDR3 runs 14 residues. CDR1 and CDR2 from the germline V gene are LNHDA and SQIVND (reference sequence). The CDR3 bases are TGTGCCAGGGTGGGAAGGGACAGCTCCTACGAGCAGTACTTC. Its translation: CARVGRDSSYEQYF.